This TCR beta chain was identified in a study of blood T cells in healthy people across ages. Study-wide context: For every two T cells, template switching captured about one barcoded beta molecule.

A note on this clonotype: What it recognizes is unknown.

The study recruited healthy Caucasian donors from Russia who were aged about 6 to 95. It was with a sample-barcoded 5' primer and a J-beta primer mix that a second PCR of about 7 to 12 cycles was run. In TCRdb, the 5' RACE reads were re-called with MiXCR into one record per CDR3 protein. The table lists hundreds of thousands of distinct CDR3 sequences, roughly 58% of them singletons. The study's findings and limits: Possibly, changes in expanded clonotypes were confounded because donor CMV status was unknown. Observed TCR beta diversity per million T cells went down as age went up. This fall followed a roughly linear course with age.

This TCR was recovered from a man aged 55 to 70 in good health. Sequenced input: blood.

The CDR3 bases are TGTGCCAGCAGCCGCTCAATAACGGAGACCCAGTACTTC. This codes for CASSRSITETQYF. The chain recombines TRBV7-3 with TRBJ2-5, with no clear D. Germline-derived CDR1 and CDR2 are SGHTA and FQGTGA. With 5 bases removed from V and 5 bases from J, the gap between germline ends came to 12 bases. The CDR3 spans 13 residues.